The text below deals with one T cell receptor (beta chain). Its antigen is not yet known. No base quality information exists; no much larger clone differs at one position. The immunoSEQ Assay, a bias-controlled multiplex PCR, was used to amplify TCRbeta CDR3 regions from genomic DNA. Per the original workflow: The number of nucleated cells in each sample was estimated from the amplification of reference gene primers within the assay. To quantify the absolute abundance of each unique TCRbeta CDR3 rearrangement, sequence reads were collapsed and filtered. For each sample, productive Simpson clonality was calculated as the square root of Simpson's diversity index over productive rearrangements. TCRdb's version of the immuneACCESS table is confined to in-frame rearrangements and falls short of the full clone set. An unresolved V gene accounts for under half of the shortfall where checked; the remainder is of unknown origin. From that table come the V and J calls and clone size; the DNA was used to work out D and trimming. In all, the sample holds around 160,000 clones, and 87% of those were seen once. The ten largest make up approximately 6.2% of the sample.

Collaborating institutions collected whole blood in K2EDTA tubes following their own protocols. For TCRbeta analysis, collaborators shipped samples as frozen whole blood, isolated PBMCs, or DNA extracted from either of those sample types. These data belong to a study of blood T cell repertoires in COVID-19 (TCRdb year 2020). With respect to the entire study: The collaborator samples originated in the United States, Italy and Spain and spanned the acute and convalescent phases of COVID-19. The material from the prospective study consisted of cDNA or gDNA derived from T cells, B-cell-depleted T cells, or PBMCs. The dataset comprised deeply sampled blood TCRbeta repertoires from subjects exposed to, actively infected with, or recovered from COVID-19. A freely available public database, intended as a resource for researchers studying the immune response to SARS-CoV-2, is where the repertoires were released. The samples were drawn from the first 160 participants of the ongoing ImmuneRACE study and from 950 to 1,500 subjects provided by 6 global collaborators. A de-identified subject ID, COVID-19 status, age in years and sex were almost always included in the sample metadata. HLA class I and class II types, where available, came from metadata supplied by the sample provider rather than from assay-based typing. The paper's findings and limits, for the study overall: How much clinical and demographic metadata was included differed by source and by participant, and the metadata was provided uncurated.

The CDR3 measures 11 amino acids from cysteine to phenylalanine. Only the CDR3 part of the read is kept: 33 bases, read in frame from the first base. Looking up the germline V gene (reference sequence) yields CDR1 DFQATT and CDR2 SNEGSKA. Trimming removed 3 bases from V and 8 bases from J, leaving 8 bases between the germline ends. The TCR was taken from a man older than 75 with acute or convalescent COVID-19. Sequenced: peripheral blood. The chain uses TRBV20-1 and TRBJ2-1; a tentative D call is TRBD2 (5 bases match). CDR3 loop: CSASLGDEQFF. The DNA sequence reads TGCAGTGCTAGTCTCGGGGATGAGCAGTTCTTC.